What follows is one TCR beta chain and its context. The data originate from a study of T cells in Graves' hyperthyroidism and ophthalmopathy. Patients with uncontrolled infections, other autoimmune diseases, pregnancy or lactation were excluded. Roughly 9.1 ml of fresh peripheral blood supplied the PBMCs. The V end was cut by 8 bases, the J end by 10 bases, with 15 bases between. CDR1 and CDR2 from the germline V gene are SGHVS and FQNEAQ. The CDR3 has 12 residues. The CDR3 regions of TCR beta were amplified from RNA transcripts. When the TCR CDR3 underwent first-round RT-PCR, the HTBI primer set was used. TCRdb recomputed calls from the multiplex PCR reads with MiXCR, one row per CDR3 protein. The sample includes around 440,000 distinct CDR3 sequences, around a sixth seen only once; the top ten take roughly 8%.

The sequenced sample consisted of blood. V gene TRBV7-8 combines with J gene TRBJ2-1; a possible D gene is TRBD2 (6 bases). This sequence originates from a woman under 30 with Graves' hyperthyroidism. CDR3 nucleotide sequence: TGTGCCAGCCGCCCGGAGGCGGGGGAGCAGTTCTTC. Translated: CASRPEAGEQFF. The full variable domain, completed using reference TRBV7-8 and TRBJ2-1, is GAGVSQSPRYKVAKRGQDVALRCDPISGHVSLFWYQQALGQGPEFLTYFQNEAQLDKSGLPSDRFFAERPEGSVSTLKIQRTQQEDSAVYLCASRPEAGEQFFGPGTRLTVL.